The 15 T cell receptor beta chains presented below share a single source sample, sequenced in a study of Graves' ophthalmopathy and Graves' hyperthyroidism. Transcripts of RNA were the source for amplifying TCR beta CDR3 regions. Second-round multiplex PCR came after a first-round RT-PCR that employed HTBI primers. TCRdb analysed the multiplex PCR reads with MiXCR anew, one entry per CDR3 protein. This table holds under 800,000 distinct CDR3 sequences, 22% found once. The sequenced material came from peripheral blood. These receptors were obtained from a woman aged 18-30 years with stable Graves' hyperthyroidism. Some clones in this sample may be carry-over from other donors' samples.

This clonotype occurred many times. The genes are TRBV28 and TRBJ2-7, with 7 bases that match TRBD2. The CDR3 runs to 12 residues. V gave up 2 bases and J gave up 5 bases; unmatched junction bases: 0. CDR1 MDHEN and CDR2 SYDVKM come from the germline V gene. CDR3 residues: CASSLLADEQYF. The CDR3 DNA follows: TGTGCCAGCAGTTTACTAGCGGACGAGCAGTACTTC.

This clonotype has more than one count but fewer than ten. This rearrangement joins TRBV6-4 to TRBJ2-7, with TRBD2 matching over 9 bases. The CDR3 consists of 16 residues. Germline V gene lookup returns CDR1 MRHNA and CDR2 SNTAGT. J was trimmed by 1 base and V by 1 base; bases with no gene match: 5. As DNA, the CDR3 is TGTGCCAGCAGTGACTATGCGGGAGGGCCTTCCTACGAGCAGTACTTC. Residues: CASSDYAGGPSYEQYF.

The J gene is TRBJ2-7, the V gene TRBV6-1; TRBD1 aligns across 10 bases. The V gene's germline CDR1 is MNHNS and CDR2 SASEGT. The length of the CDR3 is 15 residues. V was pared by 4 bases and J by 9 bases, with 12 bases of the junction left unmatched. This CDR3 reads CASSAPGQGSFGQYF. CDR3 nucleotide sequence: TGTGCCAGCAGTGCGCCGGGACAGGGGAGTTTCGGGCAGTACTTC.

This clonotype was observed a handful of times. The chain joins TRBV6-2 or TRBV6-3 to TRBJ2-2, with 15 bases that match TRBD2. The J segment lost 3 bases and the V segment lost 6 bases, leaving 8 bases of the junction unmatched. Germline assignment: CDR1 MNHEY and CDR2 SVGEGT. The CDR3 is 18 amino acids. The chain's CDR3 is CASRLPGLAGGHTGELFF. CDR3 sequence (DNA): TGTGCCAGCAGGCTTCCGGGACTAGCGGGAGGCCACACCGGGGAGCTGTTTTTT.

There are many counts of this clonotype. The chain links TRBV12-3 or TRBV12-4 to TRBJ2-7, with D unresolved. The CDR3 totals 15 residues. V was trimmed by 5 bases and J by 0 bases, leaving 14 bases between them. The DNA for the CDR3 is TGTGCCAGCAGTCCGATCGAACCGGACTCCTACGAGCAGTACTTC. It codes for CASSPIEPDSYEQYF.

This clonotype was recorded a few times. V gene TRBV24-1 combines with J gene TRBJ2-5; 7 bases fit TRBD1. The germline V gene has CDR1 KGHDR and CDR2 SFDVKD. The V and J ends lost 3 bases and 3 bases, in that order; junction bases with no gene match: 3. This CDR3 has 14 residues. The CDR3, as DNA: TGTGCCACCAGTGATCCAGACAGGGAAGAGACCCAGTACTTC. Translation gives CATSDPDREETQYF.

This clonotype has at least ten counts. The genes are TRBV6-2 or TRBV6-3 and TRBJ2-6; D not resolved. The germline CDR1 and CDR2 sequences are MNHEY and SVGEGT. The CDR3 sequence is 15 residues long. The germline V and J ends were trimmed by 0 bases and 2 bases, with 5 bases remaining between them. The CDR3 is CASSYSRTGANVLTF. The CDR3 nucleotides read TGTGCCAGCAGTTACTCACGAACTGGGGCCAACGTCCTGACTTTC.

This clonotype has only one observation. A read error is likely, as this CDR3 ends without the conserved phenylalanine or tryptophan. The rearrangement links TRBV11-2 to TRBJ1-2, with TRBD1 matching over 9 bases. The germline gives CDR1 SGHAT, CDR2 FQNNGV. Trimming cost V 4 bases and J 7 bases; bases outside gene matches: 13. The CDR3 has 16 residues. Here the CDR3 reads CASSSSPGQGGGGYTY. CDR3 bases: TGTGCCAGCAGCTCATCACCGGGACAGGGAGGAGGTGGCTACACCTAC.

Ten or more counts support this clonotype. This chain joins TRBV11-3 and TRBJ1-1; D call uncertain. The CDR3 spans 12 residues. V dropped 4 bases and J dropped 5 bases, with 8 bases sitting between them. Germline assignment: CDR1 SGHNT and CDR2 YENEEA. CDR3 sequence: CASSSKGTEAFF. CDR3 DNA: TGTGCCAGCAGCTCCAAGGGTACTGAAGCTTTCTTT.

This clonotype has only a few counts. A much bigger clone sits one base away, suggesting this may be a read error. The V call is TRBV11-2, the J call TRBJ1-6, with D unresolved. The CDR3 is 10 amino acids. CDR1 is SGHAT, CDR2 FQNNGV, per germline. DNA for the CDR3: TGTGCCAGCGGAGGTTCACACCTCCACTTT. Translating gives CASGGSHLHF.

V gene TRBV6-1 combines with J gene TRBJ2-5, with D uncertain. The V gene lost 8 bases and the J gene lost 2 bases, with 12 bases spanning the gap. The CDR3 contains 13 residues. CDR1 is MNHNS and CDR2 is SASEGT in the germline V gene. DNA for the CDR3: TGTGCCAGCCGAAGAACCCTGCAAGAGACCCAGTACTTC. Translated: CASRRTLQETQYF.

The V call is TRBV10-2, the J call TRBJ2-7; 9 bases map to TRBD1. V shed 2 bases, J shed 11 bases, and the junction held 4 bases outside the gene matches. Germline V lookup: CDR1 WSHSY, CDR2 SAAADI. This CDR3 has 12 residues. CDR3 residues: CASSEGTGKEYF. The CDR3 nucleotides read TGCGCCAGCAGTGAGGGGACAGGGAAGGAGTACTTC.

At least ten counts were recorded for this clonotype. V and J are TRBV29-1 and TRBJ1-2; 9 bases line up with TRBD1. Germline-derived CDR1 and CDR2 are SQVTM and ANQGSEA. Trimming took 4 bases from V and 6 from J; bases not matched to a gene: 15. The CDR3 covers 16 residues. The CDR3 is CSVAQSRDRVFDGYTF. The CDR3 nucleotides are TGCAGCGTTGCCCAGAGCCGGGACAGGGTATTCGATGGCTACACCTTC.

There are many counts of this clonotype. The V and J genes are TRBV27 and TRBJ1-1; D unresolved. CDR1 is MNHEY and CDR2 is SMNVEV in the germline V gene (reference sequence). The V end lost 5 bases, the J end lost 1 base, and 8 bases lay between the germline ends. This CDR3 has 13 residues. The CDR3: CASSPYGNTEAFF. For the CDR3, the DNA is TGTGCCAGCAGTCCGTACGGGAACACTGAAGCTTTCTTT.

The sample holds a few counts of this clonotype. V and J are TRBV6-2 or TRBV6-3 and TRBJ2-7; D not certain. Trimming removed 5 bases at V and 4 bases at J, with 18 bases between. Germline values: CDR1 MNHEY, CDR2 SVGEGT. This CDR3 is 15 amino acids long. The CDR3 coding sequence is TGTGCCAGCAGTCCCCGGAACCGGATCTCTTACGAGCAGTACTTC. It is translated as CASSPRNRISYEQYF.